This is a list of T cell receptor beta chains from one sample in a study of blood T cell repertoires in COVID-19. Assay: immunoSEQ multiplex PCR; the TCRdb copy retains only in-frame clones and omits some. Among 300,000 to 500,000 clones, 88% were seen once, and the ten largest hold approximately 0.96%. The sample comprised PBMCs or T cells enriched from blood (not recorded which). The receptors were gathered from a woman aged 25 to 39 with acute COVID-19. CDR3s include the opening cysteine and the closing phenylalanine or tryptophan. The D gene is left open where the match is weak. Clone size is not always given. Where it is, it says once, few, many or a class for expanded clones.

clone size	V gene	J gene	D gene	CDR3 protein	CDR3 DNA
NA	TRBV7-9	TRBJ2-3	TRBD2	CASSLGTSGGADTQYF	TGTGCCAGCAGCTTAGGGACTAGCGGGGGCGCAGATACGCAGTATTTT
NA	TRBV5-1	TRBJ1-1	NA	CASSRTQNTEAFF	TGCGCCAGCAGCCGAACTCAGAACACTGAAGCTTTCTTT
NA	TRBV7-8	TRBJ1-1	TRBD1	CASSLAQGGTEAFF	TGTGCCAGCAGCTTAGCGCAGGGGGGCACTGAAGCTTTCTTT
NA	TRBV30	TRBJ1-5	NA	CAWSAPGLPNQPQHF	TGTGCCTGGAGTGCCCCAGGGTTGCCTAATCAGCCCCAGCATTTT
NA	TRBV7-6	TRBJ2-5	NA	CASSLGTLETQYF	TGTGCCAGCAGCTTAGGTACTCTGGAGACCCAGTACTTC
NA	TRBV10-3	TRBJ1-3	NA	CAISDGTLSGNTIYF	TGTGCCATCAGTGACGGGACACTCTCTGGAAACACCATATATTTT
NA	TRBV28	TRBJ2-5	NA	CASSPAAALGLTQYF	TGTGCCAGCAGTCCCGCGGCGGCGCTTGGGTTGACCCAGTACTTC
few	TRBV18	TRBJ1-5	NA	CASSSERLSGPQHF	TGTGCCAGCTCATCGGAAAGGTTGTCGGGGCCCCAGCATTTT
NA	TRBV27	TRBJ2-7	TRBD1	CASAQTGGLSYEQYF	TGTGCCAGCGCCCAGACAGGGGGACTATCCTACGAGCAGTACTTC
NA	TRBV19	TRBJ2-7	TRBD1	CASSRQGATTEQYF	TGTGCCAGTAGCAGACAGGGGGCGACTACCGAGCAGTACTTC
NA	TRBV6-1	TRBJ1-3	NA	CASSVQPTGSSGNTIYF	TGTGCCAGCAGTGTCCAACCCACAGGGTCGAGTGGAAACACCATATATTTT
NA	TRBV5-5	TRBJ1-2	TRBD1	CASSRARQGSNYGYTF	TGTGCCAGCAGCCGGGCCAGACAGGGGAGTAACTATGGCTACACCTTC
NA	TRBV14	TRBJ1-6	NA	CASSPISTGGNSPLHF	TGTGCCAGCAGCCCCATATCTACAGGCGGTAATTCACCCCTCCACTTT
NA	TRBV7-3	TRBJ2-5	NA	CASSRQSGETQYF	TGTGCCAGCAGCCGACAGTCCGGAGAGACCCAGTACTTC
NA	TRBV18	TRBJ2-7	NA	CASSPDRPGREEQYF	TGTGCCAGCTCACCTGACAGGCCAGGGAGGGAAGAGCAGTACTTC
few	TRBV27	TRBJ2-1	TRBD2	CASRLAGGGNEQFF	TGTGCCAGCCGACTAGCGGGGGGAGGGAATGAGCAGTTCTTC
NA	TRBV2	TRBJ2-7	TRBD1	CASSGDRSYEQYF	TGTGCCAGCAGTGGGGACAGGTCCTACGAGCAGTACTTC